This T cell receptor beta chain emerged from a study of T cells in Graves' hyperthyroidism and ophthalmopathy (dated by TCRdb to 2018 to 2020). Regarding the complete study: Peripheral blood was collected at initial diagnosis, before any treatment. To identify TCR V-J signatures that set the groups apart, the researchers used a discovery cohort of 100 patients, made up of fewer than 50 with Graves' ophthalmopathy and about 59 with stable Graves' hyperthyroidism. An independent validation cohort of under 20 hyperthyroidism patients and about 16 patients who later progressed to ophthalmopathy tested prospective prediction of ophthalmopathy. The 95 to 100 discovery patients were randomly split 7:3 into training and test sets. In addition, the study compared T-cell repertoires in thyroid tissue and in blood from roughly six Graves' hyperthyroidism patients. Following sampling, methimazole starting at 30 mg daily was given to hyperthyroidism patients, and high-dose intravenous methylprednisolone was given to ophthalmopathy patients. According to the paper, TCR Vbeta CDR3 sequencing was carried out on some 140 peripheral blood samples, which came from under 50 ophthalmopathy, fewer than 80 hyperthyroidism and about 17 progressor patients. On the study overall, not on this receptor specifically: Ophthalmopathy was separated from stable hyperthyroidism by a 13 V-J signature model, with roughly 88% sensitivity and about 84% specificity obtained in cross-validation and 80%/75% obtained in testing. In validation, progression to ophthalmopathy was predicted by the model with nearly 71% sensitivity and just over 72% specificity, a median of 6.5 months before onset. No statistical method was used to fix the sample size in advance, and group allocation was not hidden from the investigators. Blood samples also contained most of the expanded thyroid clonotypes (frequency above 0.001), which suggests that blood repertoires may reflect thyroid immune responses.

The CDR3 covers 18 residues, taking in both the cysteine and the phenylalanine. Only the CDR3 region is kept as DNA, spanning 54 bases read in frame from base 1. V lost 1 base and J lost 3 bases, and the count of bases not matched to a germline gene is 13. From the germline V gene, CDR1 is SGHAT and CDR2 is FQNNGV. The TCR beta CDR3 regions were amplified from RNA transcripts. For the first round of RT-PCR on the TCR CDR3, the HTBI primer set was used together with the Qiagen OneStep RT-PCR kit. A second multiplex PCR round built the libraries, followed by size selection and purification. Libraries were sequenced paired-end with 100 bp reads on an Illumina HiSeq2000. In the source study's methods: SOAPnuke was used to process the raw data, throwing out any read that contained adapters or uncalled bases, had a mean Phred below 15, or lacked an exact constant-primer or identifier match. High-quality paired reads were merged using COPE v1.2.5, and each unique nucleotide sequence was defined as a clonotype. MiTCR v1.1 was used to align the clonotypes against IMGT TRBV, TRBD and TRBJ reference segments. The analysis was restricted to V-J combinations with a frequency above 0.0001, which together covered over 99% of the repertoires. The TCS score was defined as the ratio of F50 (clonal expansion) to E x V (chaos), calculated using BLOSUM62-based TCRdist between CDR3 peptides within each V-J. Welch's t-statistics and random forest reduced roughly 500 V-J features to 10 to 15, which were used in a naive Bayes classifier (R e1071). TCRdb's own reprocessing of the public reads used fastp at Q25 and MiXCR and kept productive beta chains. Duplicate CDR3 protein sequences are folded into a single record with the most common DNA and genes. The V and J calls here are based on TCRdb, not the publication. Recorded for this sample are fewer than 450,000 distinct CDR3 sequences; roughly 20% of them occurred a single time. 40% of the sample is in the top ten clones.

This clonotype was seen at least ten times. Its antigen has not been determined. No per-base quality is available; no much larger clone lies one base away. In the ophthalmopathy patients, disease was moderately to severely active, with a Clinical Activity Score of 3 or more, a NOSPECS grade of 4 or more, and a duration of less than 3 months. Exclusion was applied to patients with uncontrolled infections, other autoimmune diseases, pregnancy or lactation. Clinical symptoms, serum thyroxine and TRAb, thyroid ultrasound, and orbital computed tomography formed the basis for the diagnoses. PBMCs were isolated from 7.5 to 10 ml of fresh peripheral blood by Ficoll-Paque density gradient centrifugation. Trizol reagent was used to extract total RNA, and RNA quality was then checked on an Agilent 2100 Bioanalyzer.

This clonotype was sampled from a man younger than 35 with Graves' ophthalmopathy. Sequenced: blood. The chain is assembled from TRBV11-2 and TRBJ2-7; TRBD1 matches 9 bases in the middle. The nucleotides are TGTGCCAGCAGCTTAGGTCCCCCGGGACAGGGAATTCTCTACGAGCAGTACTTC. Translated, it gives CASSLGPPGQGILYEQYF.